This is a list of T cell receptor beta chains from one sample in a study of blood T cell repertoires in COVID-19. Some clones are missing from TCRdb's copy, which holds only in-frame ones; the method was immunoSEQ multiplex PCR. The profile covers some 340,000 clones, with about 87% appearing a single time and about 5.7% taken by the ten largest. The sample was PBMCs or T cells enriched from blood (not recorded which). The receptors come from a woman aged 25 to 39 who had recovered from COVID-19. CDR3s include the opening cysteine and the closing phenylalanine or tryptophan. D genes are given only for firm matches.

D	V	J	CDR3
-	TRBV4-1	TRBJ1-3	CASSQTTFSGNTIYF
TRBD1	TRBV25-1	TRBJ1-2	CASSERDSYGYTF
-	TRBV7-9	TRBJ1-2	CASSSPGTENYGYTF
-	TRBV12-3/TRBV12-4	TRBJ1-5	CASTPREQPQHF
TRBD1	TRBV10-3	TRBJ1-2	CAIRGQGQDYGYTF
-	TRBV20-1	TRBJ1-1	CSAPGDTEAFF
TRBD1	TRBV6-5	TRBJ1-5	CASSMGQGNQPQHF
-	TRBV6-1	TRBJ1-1	CASSAFDRLDNTEAFF
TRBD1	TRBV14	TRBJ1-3	CASSSQGWGTIYF
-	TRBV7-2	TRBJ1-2	CASSGSTGYGYTF
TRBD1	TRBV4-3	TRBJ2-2	CASSQEDRGLYTGELFF
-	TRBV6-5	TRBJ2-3	CASSVGGRDTQYF
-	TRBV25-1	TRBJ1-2	CASSGVLEVGYGYTF
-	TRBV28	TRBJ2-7	CASSFGGPYEQYF
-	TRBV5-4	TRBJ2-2	CASSLSRQGNTGELFF
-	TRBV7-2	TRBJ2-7	CASSLRGIYEQYF
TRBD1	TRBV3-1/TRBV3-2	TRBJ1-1	CASSQDTGVWGAFF
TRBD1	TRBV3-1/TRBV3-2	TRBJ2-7	CASSHRDRVYEQYF
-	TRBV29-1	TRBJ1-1	CSVAGNPRGGANTEAFF
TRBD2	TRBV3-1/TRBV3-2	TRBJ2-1	CASSQDHGLAGSYNEQFF
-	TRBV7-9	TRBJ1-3	CASSSQGGRLDTIYF
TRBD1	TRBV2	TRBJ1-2	CASKTGGNSYGYTF
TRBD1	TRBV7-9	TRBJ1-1	CASSTLDRGNTEAFF
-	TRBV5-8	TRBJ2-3	CASSSPGVGDTQYF
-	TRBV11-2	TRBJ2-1	CASSFTSGSYNEQFF
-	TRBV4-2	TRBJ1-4	CASSQEAGINEKLFF
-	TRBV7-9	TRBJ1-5	CAVPTPPSNQPQHF
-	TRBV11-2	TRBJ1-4	CASSSLGSGGDELFF
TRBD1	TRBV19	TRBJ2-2	CASSTRTGAGTGELFF
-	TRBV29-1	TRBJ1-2	CSAQPSNHGYTF
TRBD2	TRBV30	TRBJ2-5	CAWSVASGEETQYF
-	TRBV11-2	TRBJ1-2	CASSLAGGCTF
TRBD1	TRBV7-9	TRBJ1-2	CASNDRGAEYGYTF
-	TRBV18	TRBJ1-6	CASSHRDNSPLHF
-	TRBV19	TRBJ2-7	CASSSRNYAYEQYF
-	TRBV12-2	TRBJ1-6	CASRSNTGTGNSPLHF
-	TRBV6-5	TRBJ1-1	CASKDRPTEAFF
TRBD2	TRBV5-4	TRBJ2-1	CASSLLAGMPSYNEQFF
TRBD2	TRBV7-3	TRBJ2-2	CASSLSGGQAGELFF
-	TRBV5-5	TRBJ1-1	CASSLILSTEAFF
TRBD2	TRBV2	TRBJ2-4	CASSMLAGGLGNIQYF
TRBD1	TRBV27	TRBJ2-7	CASSSGQGHEQYF
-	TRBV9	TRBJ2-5	CASSAQGGTGTQYF
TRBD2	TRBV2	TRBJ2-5	CASKTSGLQETQYF
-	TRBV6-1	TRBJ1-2	CASSEQIGGGYGYTF
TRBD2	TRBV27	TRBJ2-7	CASSSPLSGRDEQYF
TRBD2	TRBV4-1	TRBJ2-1	CASSQDFSVGRADGNEQFF
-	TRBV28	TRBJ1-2	CASSFTWGLGGYTF
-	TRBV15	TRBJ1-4	CATSRDGRSEKLFF
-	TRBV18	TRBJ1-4	CASSPNNGLGEKLFF
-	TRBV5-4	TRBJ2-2	CASSLVGSAVDTGELFF
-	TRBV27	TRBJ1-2	CASSPGGRAMGGYTF
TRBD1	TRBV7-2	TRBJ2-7	CASSFLRTGLSYEQYF